The 21 T cell receptor beta chains presented below share a single source sample, sequenced in a study of OX40 agonist ivuxolimab in advanced cancers. Repertoires were generated with immunoSEQ multiplex PCR, while TCRdb's copy carries only in-frame clones and drops some. Of roughly 50,000 clones in the sample, 70% to 85% were seen once. Sequences were derived from CD4+ or CD8+ T cells sorted from blood, sampled in a trial of the OX40 agonist ivuxolimab. These receptor sequences come from an adult with an advanced solid tumor such as melanoma, head and neck, liver or kidney cancer.

The gene calls are TRBV7-9 and TRBJ2-3, with 14 positions matching TRBD2. The J segment lost 3 bases and the V segment lost 4 bases, leaving 0 bases of the junction unmatched. The CDR3 loop spans 15 amino acids. Germline V gives CDR1 SEHNR, CDR2 FQNEAQ (reference sequence). CDR3 in DNA: TGTGCCAGCAGCTGGACTAGCGGGGGGACAGATACGCAGTATTTT. As protein: CASSWTSGGTDTQYF.

The chain recombines TRBV19 with TRBJ1-2, with a possible D match to TRBD1 (5 bases). This CDR3 is 16 amino acids long. Trimming pared 6 bases from V and 2 bases from J, leaving 19 bases between. Germline lookup yields CDR1 LNHDA and CDR2 SQIVND (reference sequence). The CDR3, as DNA: TGTGCCAGTAGCTTTGGCAGGGAGGACGGAAACTATGGCTACACCTTC. It is translated as CASSFGREDGNYGYTF.

The J gene is TRBJ2-1, the V gene TRBV7-3; possible D gene TRBD2, 6 bases. V shed 5 bases and J shed 10 bases, with 18 bases lying between them. The CDR3 contains 14 residues. In germline, CDR1 is SGHTA, CDR2 FQGTGA. The CDR3 protein is CASSPAVSRGEQFF. The DNA of the CDR3 is TGTGCCAGCAGCCCGGCGGTTTCTCGGGGGGAGCAGTTCTTC.

The chain couples TRBV18 to TRBJ2-1; unclear D gene. CDR1 is KGHSH and CDR2 is LQKENI in the germline V gene. The CDR3 has 13 amino acids. Deletions cut 3 bases from V and 1 base from J, with 4 bases between. The CDR3 protein is CASSPQSYNEQFF. CDR3 nucleotides: TGTGCCAGCTCACCCCAATCCTACAATGAGCAGTTCTTC.

Many counts were recorded for this clone. The chain joins TRBV11-2 to TRBJ2-1, with 8 bases identical to TRBD2. V shed 2 bases, J shed 7 bases, and the junction held 7 bases outside the gene matches. This CDR3 has 15 residues. Germline loops: CDR1 SGHAT, CDR2 FQNNGV. This CDR3 is CASSLRGTRANEQFF. CDR3 bases: TGTGCCAGCAGCTTAAGGGGGACTAGGGCGAATGAGCAGTTCTTC.

The rearrangement joins TRBV27 to TRBJ1-5; D gene ambiguous. The germline V and J ends were trimmed by 6 bases and 0 bases, with 3 bases remaining between them. The CDR3 has 12 amino acids. Germline V gene sequence: CDR1 MNHEY, CDR2 SMNVEV (reference sequence). The CDR3 sequence is CASRDSNQPQHF. CDR3 coding DNA: TGTGCCAGCAGGGATAGCAATCAGCCCCAGCATTTT.

The gene calls are TRBV5-6 and TRBJ2-3; no reliable D call. Germline loops: CDR1 SGHDT, CDR2 YYEEEE. V was trimmed by 1 base and J by 4 bases, leaving 13 bases between them. The CDR3 covers 15 residues. The CDR3 nucleotides read TGTGCCAGCAGCTTGACCTTGTTCGTCGCAGATACGCAGTATTTT. The encoded protein is CASSLTLFVADTQYF. The whole variable domain, filled in from reference TRBV5-6 and TRBJ2-3, reads DAGVTQSPTHLIKTRGQQVTLRCSPKSGHDTVSWYQQALGQGPQFIFQYYEEEERQRGNFPDRFSGHQFPNYSSELNVNALLLGDSALYLCASSLTLFVADTQYFGPGTRLTVL.

The V gene is TRBV27, the J gene TRBJ1-5, with D tentatively TRBD1 (5 bases). Germline V gives CDR1 MNHEY, CDR2 SMNVEV (reference sequence). V gave up 1 base and J gave up 7 bases, with 14 bases separating them. The CDR3 runs to 15 residues. The CDR3 is CASSLFRGEEQPQHF. CDR3 nucleotides: TGTGCCAGCAGTTTATTTCGGGGGGAGGAACAGCCCCAGCATTTT.

The rearrangement links TRBV19 to TRBJ1-2; possibly TRBD1 for D (6 bases). CDR3 length: 16 residues. The V end was cut by 3 bases, the J end by 4 bases, with 18 bases between. CDR1 and CDR2 (germline): LNHDA, SQIVND (reference sequence). CDR3 amino acids: CASSIPIPGHIYGYTF. DNA for the CDR3: TGTGCCAGTAGTATCCCCATTCCGGGACACATCTATGGCTACACCTTC.

The chain links TRBV27 to TRBJ2-2, with no clear D. The CDR3 consists of 13 residues. Trimming stripped 1 base from V and 5 bases from J, with 5 bases between. Germline V gene sequence: CDR1 MNHEY, CDR2 SMNVEV (reference sequence). Here the CDR3 DNA reads TGTGCCAGCAGTTTATACCGGACCGGGGAGCTGTTTTTT. Translated: CASSLYRTGELFF.

This clone was counted a few times. This rearrangement joins TRBV15 to TRBJ2-7, with D tentatively TRBD1 (6 bases). Trimming stripped 1 base from V and 3 bases from J, with 10 bases between. This CDR3 is 14 amino acids long. Germline CDR1 and CDR2: LNHNV and YYDKDF (reference sequence). The CDR3 DNA is TGTGCCACCAGCAGAGCCGGGACAAACTACGAGCAGTACTTC. Its protein product is CATSRAGTNYEQYF.

This clone has only a few counts. V is TRBV6-6 and J is TRBJ2-7; 7 nucleotides agree with TRBD1. This CDR3 is built from 13 residues. CDR1 and CDR2 (germline): MNHNY, SVGAGI (reference sequence). V shed 1 base and J 5 bases; nucleotides not matched to a gene: 2. In DNA form, the CDR3 reads TGTGCCAGCAGTTACTTTGGACAGGACGAGCAGTACTTC. This codes for CASSYFGQDEQYF.

The genes are TRBV6-4 and TRBJ1-5; the D is unclear. This CDR3 has 15 residues. Germline V CDR1 and CDR2: MRHNA, SNTAGT. Trimming cost V 6 bases and J 0 bases, with 12 bases left between them. The CDR3 sequence: CASRDGTYSNQPQHF. Written as DNA, the CDR3 is TGTGCCAGCAGGGACGGAACCTATAGCAATCAGCCCCAGCATTTT.

This chain uses TRBV9 with TRBJ1-6; perhaps TRBD1 as D (5 bases). With 4 bases removed from V and 8 bases from J, the gap between germline ends came to 13 bases. The germline V gene encodes CDR1 SGDLS and CDR2 YYNGEE. The CDR3 is 14 residues long. In DNA, the CDR3 is TGTGCCAGCAGCAGACTGAGAGGGGATTCACCCCTCCACTTT. Encoded protein: CASSRLRGDSPLHF.

This chain links TRBV6-6 with TRBJ2-1; TRBD2 matches 9 bases. CDR1 is MNHNY, CDR2 SVGAGI, per germline (reference sequence). V lost 0 bases and J lost 6; bases outside the gene matches: 3. The CDR3 covers 15 residues. The CDR3 sequence: CASSYSAGGRNEQFF. The CDR3, as DNA: TGTGCCAGCAGTTACTCGGCGGGGGGGCGCAATGAGCAGTTCTTC.

This chain uses TRBV18 with TRBJ1-5, with D possibly matching TRBD1 (6 bases). The V gene's germline CDR1 is KGHSH and CDR2 LQKENI. Trimming shortened V by 6 bases and J by 3 bases, and 15 bases separated the two germline ends. The CDR3 runs 15 residues. The CDR3: CASSQLGQLNQPQHF. The CDR3 coding sequence is TGTGCCAGCTCTCAGCTTGGACAGCTCAATCAGCCCCAGCATTTT.

The V gene is TRBV11-2, the J gene TRBJ2-1; TRBD1 agrees at 9 bases. The CDR3 consists of 17 residues. Per germline, CDR1 SGHAT and CDR2 FQNNGV. The V and J ends lost 5 bases and 7 bases, in that order; junction bases with no gene match: 15. The CDR3 nucleotides read TGTGCCAGCAGCCGCCTGAAGGGGACAGGGTATACGAATGAGCAGTTCTTC. Its protein is CASSRLKGTGYTNEQFF.

The chain uses TRBV5-1 and TRBJ1-2; D not resolved. This CDR3 comprises 15 residues. Per the germline V gene, CDR1 is SGHRS and CDR2 is YFSETQ. Deletions cut 2 bases from V and 5 bases from J, with 16 bases between. DNA for the CDR3: TGCGCCAGCAGCTTCTCCGGAAAGGGAGGTTATGGCTACACCTTC. The encoded protein is CASSFSGKGGYGYTF.

CDR3 sequence (DNA): TGCGCCAGCAGCCGAGGTTGGGGGCGCGGGATCTATGGCTACACCTTC. Residues: CASSRGWGRGIYGYTF. This chain connects TRBV4-1 to TRBJ1-2; tentative D call: TRBD1 (6 bases). The CDR3 runs 16 residues. With 4 bases removed from V and 4 bases from J, the gap between germline ends came to 19 bases. The germline CDR1 and CDR2 sequences are MGHRA and YSYEKL.

V usage is TRBV10-2 and J usage is TRBJ2-7, with TRBD2 identical over 10 bases. Trimming at V came to 5 bases and at J to 1 base, leaving 2 bases not matched to a gene. The CDR3 consists of 14 residues. Germline V gene sequence: CDR1 WSHSY, CDR2 SAAADI. In DNA, the CDR3 is TGCGCCAGCAGTTCACTAGCGGGGTCCTACGAGCAGTACTTC. Translation: CASSSLAGSYEQYF.

The CDR3 here is CASSSPGTGSYEQYF. CDR3 nucleotide sequence: TGTGCCAGCAGTTCCCCCGGGACAGGGTCCTACGAGCAGTACTTC. V gene TRBV27 combines with J gene TRBJ2-7; 9 bases agree with TRBD1. The germline gives CDR1 MNHEY, CDR2 SMNVEV (reference sequence). The CDR3 totals 15 residues. With V trimmed by 4 bases and J by 1 base, 5 bases remained unmatched.